This T cell receptor beta chain was sequenced for a study of identical twins. TCRdb re-called the 5' RACE reads through MiXCR, storing one row per CDR3 protein. The sample holds about 190,000 distinct CDR3 sequences, more than 15% seen once. The germline gives CDR1 SGHDT, CDR2 YYEEEE. V lost 4 bases and J lost 6, with 16 bases in between. The CDR3 extends over 14 amino acids. Separately, the same data were catalogued under a study of T cells expressing NK-cell markers. That report notes: T cells sorted in several experiments were restricted to alpha-beta TCR T cells by an anti-gamma-delta TCR antibody.

The chain uses TRBV5-6 and TRBJ1-2; D ambiguous. Material for sequencing was CD8+ T cells sorted from blood. The TCR was taken from a young woman in good health. CDR3 in DNA: TGTGCCAGCAGCCCACCGTCCGGGAGACATGGCTACACCTTC. It translates to CASSPPSGRHGYTF.